This T cell receptor beta chain emerged from a study of T cell repertoires in cytomegalovirus infection. This clonotype showed up just a few times. Its specificity is unknown. TCRdb used MiXCR to reprocess the reads, holding one entry per CDR3 protein. The sample includes about 920,000 distinct CDR3 sequences, less than 35% seen only once; the top ten take about 14%. Deletions cut 0 bases from V and 5 bases from J, with 8 bases between. CDR3 length: 14 amino acids. CDR1 MGHRA and CDR2 YSYEKL come from the germline V gene. This TCR was sampled from a human donor in good health (CMV status not recorded). Some clones in this sample may be carry-over from other donors' samples. The chain employs TRBV4-1 and TRBJ2-1; the D is unclear. Sequences were derived from cultured CD8+ T cells from PBMCs, sampled from culture after CMV antigen stimulation. The CDR3 is CASSQDDMNNEQFF. The CDR3 nucleotides read TGCGCCAGCAGCCAAGACGACATGAACAATGAGCAGTTCTTC.